A selection of T cell receptor beta chains follows, all from one sample in a study of regulatory T cells in long-lasting Graves disease. Using its own MiXCR run on the multiplex PCR reads, TCRdb lists one record per CDR3 protein. In the table there are 440,000 or so distinct CDR3 sequences, about 15% of which are singletons. These records were also assigned to another study, of T cells in Graves' hyperthyroidism and ophthalmopathy.

The material sequenced was peripheral blood mononuclear cells (PBMCs), taken at new diagnosis, from a patient treated with antithyroid drugs. These receptors all come from a woman in her twenties or thirties with Graves disease. The CDR3 runs from the conserved cysteine through the conserved F or W. Clone size is given for some rows only: seen once, a few or many times, or a class if the clone is expanded.

J gene | V gene | clone size | CDR3 protein
TRBJ2-5 | TRBV28 | many | CASSLLTVRGKETQYF
TRBJ2-1 | TRBV2 | many | CASSEAVSGSLDEQFF
TRBJ1-1 | TRBV9 | NA | CASSVDFYTEAFF
TRBJ1-1 | TRBV12-3/TRBV12-4 | many | CASSRRGNTEAFF
TRBJ2-7 | TRBV28 | few | CASSLVTPGEQYF
TRBJ1-6 | TRBV12-3/TRBV12-4 | many | CASSRGADSPLHF
TRBJ1-2 | TRBV5-1 | many | CASSTDGPGGSYTF
TRBJ2-1 | TRBV20-1 | NA | CSALGKTYNGQFF
TRBJ2-1 | TRBV3-1 | many | CASSSPPEGRYEQFF
TRBJ2-6 | TRBV20-1 | few | CSARGGWSGANVLTF
TRBJ1-5 | TRBV30 | many | CAWNGGGNQPQHF
TRBJ1-1 | TRBV27 | NA | CASGIPGLEAFF